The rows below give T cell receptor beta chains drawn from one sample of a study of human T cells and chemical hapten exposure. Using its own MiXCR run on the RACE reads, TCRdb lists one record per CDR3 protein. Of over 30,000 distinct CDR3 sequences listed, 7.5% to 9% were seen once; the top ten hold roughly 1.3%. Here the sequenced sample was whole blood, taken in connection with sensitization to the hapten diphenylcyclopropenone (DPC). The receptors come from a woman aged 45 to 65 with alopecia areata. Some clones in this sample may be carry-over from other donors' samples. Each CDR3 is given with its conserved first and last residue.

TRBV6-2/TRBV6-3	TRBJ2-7	CASSYPDRGTYEQYF
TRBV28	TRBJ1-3	CASTPVGGNTIYF
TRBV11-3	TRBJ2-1	CASSPPAGTTVNEQFF
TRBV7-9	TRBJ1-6	CASSSGTSNSPLHF
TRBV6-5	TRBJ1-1	CASSYSVNRGSEAFF
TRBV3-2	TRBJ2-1	CASSLGLAGNNEQFF
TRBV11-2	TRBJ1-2	CASSFPGQGARGYTF
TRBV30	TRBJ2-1	CAWSVLAGDEQFF
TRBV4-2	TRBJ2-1	CASSQGSGRGYNEQFF
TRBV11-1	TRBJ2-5	CASRSDREKTQYF
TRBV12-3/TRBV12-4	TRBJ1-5	CASSLVGQGDQPQHF
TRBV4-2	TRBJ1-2	CASSQDLGGAVYGYTF
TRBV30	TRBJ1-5	CAWSVTPQNQPQHF
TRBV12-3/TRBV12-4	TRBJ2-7	CASSLLGYEQYF
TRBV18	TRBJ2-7	CASSLGGSSYEQYF
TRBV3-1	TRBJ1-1	CASSARGTGLNTEAFF
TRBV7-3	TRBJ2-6	CASSLIGGPLFGANVLTF
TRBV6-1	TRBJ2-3	CASSEAAGLADTQYF
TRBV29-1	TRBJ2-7	CSAEGRGAYEQYF
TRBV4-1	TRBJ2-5	CASSQDETGGWKTQYF
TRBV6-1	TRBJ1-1	CASSLTGDKQAFF
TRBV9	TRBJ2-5	CASSSNQGAPQETQYF
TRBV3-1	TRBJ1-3	CASTARDLRAGNTIYF
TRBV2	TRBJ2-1	CASSGNEQFF
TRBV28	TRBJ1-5	CASSPSASQPQHF
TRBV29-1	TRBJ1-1	CSVRGQGLTEAFF
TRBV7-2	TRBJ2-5	CASSLSYGISGRRETQYF